The present entry profiles one T cell receptor beta chain with its context. The CDR3 covers 17 residues. From germline, CDR1 is SGHRS and CDR2 YFSETQ. Trimming cost V 4 bases and J 0 bases, with 14 bases left between them. The method was immunoSEQ multiplex PCR; TCRdb's version includes in-frame clones alone and lacks a portion of them. Among under 250,000 clones, under 90% were seen once, and the ten largest hold approximately 10%. The data originate from a study of blood T cell repertoires in COVID-19. This sequence joins TRBV5-1 and TRBJ1-6; D might be TRBD1 (5 bases). The sequence came from a man aged 50 or older with COVID-19, enrolled during active disease. Sequencing was done on a sample of peripheral blood. The CDR3 DNA is TGCGCCAGCAGCCCTACGTCGGGGGTCTCCTATAATTCACCCCTCCACTTT. Translated: CASSPTSGVSYNSPLHF.